Following are 11 T cell receptor beta chains from one sample sequenced in a study of blood T cell repertoires in COVID-19. Only in-frame clones appear in the TCRdb table, and some are missing; sequencing was by immunoSEQ multiplex PCR. Here the sample spans some 200,000 clones, roughly 84% being singletons. The sequenced sample consisted of peripheral blood. All receptors come from a woman older than 75 with COVID-19, enrolled during active disease.

V usage is TRBV19 and J usage is TRBJ1-4; 7 bases line up with TRBD1. Germline loops: CDR1 LNHDA, CDR2 SQIVND (reference sequence). CDR3 size: 15 residues. Trimming at V came to 4 bases and at J to 4 bases, leaving 6 bases not matched to a gene. Here the CDR3 DNA reads TGTGCCAGTAGTACCTTCGGACAGGATAATGAAAAACTGTTTTTT. Translated: CASSTFGQDNEKLFF.

The rearrangement links TRBV7-2 to TRBJ2-1; D gene unclear. The length of the CDR3 is 15 residues. V was pared by 10 bases and J by 1 base, with 17 bases between. Looked up from germline, CDR1 is SGHTA and CDR2 is FQGNSA. The CDR3 loop reads CATTRIRRSYNEQFF. The DNA for the CDR3 is TGTGCCACCACCCGGATCCGCAGGTCCTACAATGAGCAGTTCTTC. Variable domain in full (rest from reference TRBV7-2 and TRBJ2-1): GAGVSQSPSNKVTEKGKDVELRCDPISGHTALYWYRQSLGQGLEFLIYFQGNSAPDKSGLPSDRFSAERTGGSVSTLTIQRTQQEDSAVYLCATTRIRRSYNEQFFGPGTRLTVL.

The chain uses TRBV18 and TRBJ1-3; D not certain. V dropped 2 bases and J dropped 2 bases, with 13 bases sitting between them. Germline lookup yields CDR1 KGHSH and CDR2 LQKENI. The CDR3 spans 16 residues. As DNA, the CDR3 is TGTGCCAGCTCACCAGCCCGGGTGGAGGCTGGAAACACCATATATTTT. Translating gives CASSPARVEAGNTIYF.

The V call is TRBV9, the J call TRBJ1-1; 11 bases are a match to TRBD1. Germline CDR1 reads SGDLS; CDR2 reads YYNGEE. This CDR3 contains 14 residues. The J segment lost 8 bases and the V segment lost 0 bases, leaving 3 bases of the junction unmatched. CDR3 protein: CASSVDWDRGEAFF. CDR3 nucleotide sequence: TGTGCCAGCAGCGTAGACTGGGACAGGGGGGAAGCTTTCTTT.

This chain joins TRBV5-1 and TRBJ2-2; 7 bases fit TRBD1. Germline loops: CDR1 SGHRS, CDR2 YFSETQ. The junction had 10 bases not matched to a gene; V was cut back by 6 bases and J by 5 bases. The CDR3 is 15 amino acids. CDR3 amino acids: CASTLGDSRTGELFF. DNA of the CDR3: TGCGCCAGCACTTTGGGGGACAGCAGAACCGGGGAGCTGTTTTTT.

This sequence joins TRBV10-2 and TRBJ2-1, with 8 bases fitting TRBD1. The V gene end was trimmed by 6 bases and the J gene end by 4 bases; junction bases not matched to a gene: 11. Germline CDR1 WSHSY, CDR2 SAAADI. There are 16 residues in the CDR3. The CDR3: CASRSLTGGTYNEQFF. The CDR3 DNA is TGCGCCAGCAGGTCCCTTACAGGGGGTACTTACAATGAGCAGTTCTTC.

The chain joins TRBV20-1 to TRBJ1-2; possible D gene TRBD1, 6 bases. Germline values: CDR1 DFQATT, CDR2 SNEGSKA (reference sequence). CDR3 length: 11 amino acids. V was clipped by 5 bases and J by 8 bases, with 12 bases between them. The DNA for the CDR3 is TGCAGTGCTCCCCGGGGGGGCGGCTACACCTTC. It specifies CSAPRGGGYTF.

The J gene is TRBJ1-3, the V gene TRBV12-3 or TRBV12-4; D not certain. CDR3 size: 13 residues. V dropped 2 bases and J dropped 2 bases, with 4 bases sitting between them. The CDR3 nucleotides are TGTGCCAGCAGTTTAACTCCTGGAAACACCATATATTTT. Translation gives CASSLTPGNTIYF.

The chain recombines TRBV30 with TRBJ1-5, with 7 bases lining up with TRBD1. Germline loops: CDR1 GTSNPN, CDR2 SVGIG (reference sequence). V lost 2 bases to trimming and J lost 1 base; unmatched junction nucleotides: 5. The CDR3 totals 15 residues. For the CDR3, the DNA is TGTGCCTGGAGTCCAGGGGGTGGAAGCAATCAGCCCCAGCATTTT. It is translated as CAWSPGGGSNQPQHF.

CDR3 in amino acids: CASRGQGPGELFF. DNA of the CDR3: TGTGCCAGCAGGGGACAGGGCCCCGGGGAGCTGTTTTTT. The genes are TRBV12-3 or TRBV12-4 and TRBJ2-2, with 9 bases matching TRBD1. With V trimmed by 6 bases and J by 6 bases, 2 bases remained unmatched. The CDR3 loop spans 13 amino acids.

The V and J genes are TRBV28 and TRBJ1-6; a possible D gene is TRBD1 (5 bases). CDR3 size: 13 residues. Looked up from germline, CDR1 is MDHEN and CDR2 is SYDVKM. The germline V and J ends were trimmed by 3 bases and 11 bases, with 11 bases remaining between them. This chain's CDR3 is CASSFGTEAPLHF. The CDR3 nucleotides read TGTGCCAGCAGTTTTGGGACTGAAGCACCCCTCCACTTT.